This TCR beta chain was documented in a study of T cell changes during pregnancy in multiple sclerosis. Assay used: immunoSEQ multiplex PCR; TCRdb lists only in-frame clones, some missing. Of around 100,000 clones in the sample, 92% were seen once. The CDR3 has 14 residues. CDR1 is SGDLS, CDR2 YYNGEE, per germline. The V end was cut by 3 bases, the J end by 0 bases, with 9 bases between. The rearrangement links TRBV9 to TRBJ1-2, with D unresolved. The input for sequencing was peripheral blood, taken after pregnancy. The TCR comes from a female donor with multiple sclerosis, enrolled in a pregnancy study. CDR3 protein: CASSARASNYGYTF. The CDR3 DNA follows: TGTGCCAGCAGCGCGAGGGCGTCTAACTATGGCTACACCTTC.